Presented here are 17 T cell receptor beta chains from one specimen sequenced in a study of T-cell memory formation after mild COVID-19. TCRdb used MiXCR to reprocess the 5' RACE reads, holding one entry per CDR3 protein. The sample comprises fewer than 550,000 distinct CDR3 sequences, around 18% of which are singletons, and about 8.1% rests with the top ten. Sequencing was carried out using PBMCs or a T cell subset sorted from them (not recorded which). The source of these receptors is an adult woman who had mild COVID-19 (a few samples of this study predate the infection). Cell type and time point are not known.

DNA of the CDR3: TGTGCCAGCAGCGTAACAGGGAGGGGGTACGAGCAGTACTTC. Its protein product is CASSVTGRGYEQYF. V and J are TRBV9 and TRBJ2-7; perhaps TRBD2 as D (7 bases). V was shortened by 1 base and J by 4 bases, with 12 bases between the two germline ends. The length of the CDR3 is 14 residues. CDR1 is SGDLS, CDR2 YYNGEE, per germline.

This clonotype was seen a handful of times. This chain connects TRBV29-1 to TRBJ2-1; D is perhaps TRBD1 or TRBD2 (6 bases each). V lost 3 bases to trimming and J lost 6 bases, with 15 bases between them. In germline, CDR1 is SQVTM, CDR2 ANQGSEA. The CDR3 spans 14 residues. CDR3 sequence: CSVDGLRGGNEQFF. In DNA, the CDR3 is TGCAGCGTTGATGGGCTCAGGGGAGGCAATGAGCAGTTCTTC.

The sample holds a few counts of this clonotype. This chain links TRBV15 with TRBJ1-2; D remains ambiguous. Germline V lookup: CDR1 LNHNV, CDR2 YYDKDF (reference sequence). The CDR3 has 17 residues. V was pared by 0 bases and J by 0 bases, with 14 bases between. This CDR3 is CATSRDRNSVANYGYTF. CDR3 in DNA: TGTGCCACCAGCAGAGACAGGAACAGTGTAGCTAACTATGGCTACACCTTC.

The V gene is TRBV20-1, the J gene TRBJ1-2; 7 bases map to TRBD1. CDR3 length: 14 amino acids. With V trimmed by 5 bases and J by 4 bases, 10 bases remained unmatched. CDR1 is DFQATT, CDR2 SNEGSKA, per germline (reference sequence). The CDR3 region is CSASFTGTAYGYTF. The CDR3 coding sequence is TGCAGTGCTTCTTTTACCGGGACAGCCTATGGCTACACCTTC.

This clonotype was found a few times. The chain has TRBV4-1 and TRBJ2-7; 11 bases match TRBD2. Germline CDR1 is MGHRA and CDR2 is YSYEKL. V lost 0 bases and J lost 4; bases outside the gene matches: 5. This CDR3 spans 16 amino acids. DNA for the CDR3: TGCGCCAGCAGCCAAGAGGCGGGACTAGCGGTATACGAGCAGTACTTC. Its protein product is CASSQEAGLAVYEQYF.

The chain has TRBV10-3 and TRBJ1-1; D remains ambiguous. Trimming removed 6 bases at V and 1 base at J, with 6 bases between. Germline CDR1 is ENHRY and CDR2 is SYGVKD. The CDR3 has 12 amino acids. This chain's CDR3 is CAISLGNTEAFF. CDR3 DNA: TGTGCCATCAGCCTGGGGAACACTGAAGCTTTCTTT.

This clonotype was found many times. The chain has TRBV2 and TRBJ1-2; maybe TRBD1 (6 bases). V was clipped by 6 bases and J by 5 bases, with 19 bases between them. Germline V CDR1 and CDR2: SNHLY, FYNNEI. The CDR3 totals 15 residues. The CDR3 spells CASRNNPGQGYGYTF. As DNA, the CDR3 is TGTGCCAGCAGGAATAATCCGGGACAAGGATATGGCTACACCTTC.

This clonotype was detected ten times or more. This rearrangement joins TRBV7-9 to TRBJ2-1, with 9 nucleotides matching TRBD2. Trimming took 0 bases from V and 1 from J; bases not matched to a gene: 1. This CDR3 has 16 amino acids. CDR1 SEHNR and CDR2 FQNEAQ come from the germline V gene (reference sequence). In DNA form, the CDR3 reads TGTGCCAGCAGCTTAGCTAGCGGGAGTTCCTACAATGAGCAGTTCTTC. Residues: CASSLASGSSYNEQFF.

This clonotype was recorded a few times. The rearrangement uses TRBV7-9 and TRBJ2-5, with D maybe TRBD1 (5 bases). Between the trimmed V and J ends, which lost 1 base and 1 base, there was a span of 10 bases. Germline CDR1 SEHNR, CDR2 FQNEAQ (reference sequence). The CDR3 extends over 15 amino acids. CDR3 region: CASSLVKGSQETQYF. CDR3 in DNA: TGTGCCAGCAGCTTAGTCAAGGGGTCCCAAGAGACCCAGTACTTC.

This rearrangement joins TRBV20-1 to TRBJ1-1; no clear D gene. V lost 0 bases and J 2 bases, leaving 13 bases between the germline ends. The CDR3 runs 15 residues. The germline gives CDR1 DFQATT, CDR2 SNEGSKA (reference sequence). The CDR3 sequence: CSARDALSINTEAFF. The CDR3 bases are TGCAGTGCTAGAGACGCACTCTCCATAAACACTGAAGCTTTCTTT.

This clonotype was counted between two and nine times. The CDR3 DNA follows: TGTGCCAGCAGCGCCAAAGTCGGGTCAGATACCGACTCCTACGAGCAGTACTTC. It encodes CASSAKVGSDTDSYEQYF. The V and J genes are TRBV7-9 and TRBJ2-7, with D hard to call. This CDR3 spans 18 amino acids. V dropped 5 bases and J dropped 0 bases, with 23 bases sitting between them. Germline V gene lookup returns CDR1 SEHNR and CDR2 FQNEAQ (reference sequence).

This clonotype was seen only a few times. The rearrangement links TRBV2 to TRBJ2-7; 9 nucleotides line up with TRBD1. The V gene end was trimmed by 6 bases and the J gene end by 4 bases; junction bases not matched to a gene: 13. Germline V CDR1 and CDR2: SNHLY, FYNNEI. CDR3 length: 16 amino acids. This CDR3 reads CASRRRSGQGGYEQYF. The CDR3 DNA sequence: TGTGCCAGCAGGCGGAGGTCGGGACAGGGAGGGTACGAGCAGTACTTC. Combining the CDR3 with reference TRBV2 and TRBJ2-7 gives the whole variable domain EPEVTQTPSHQVTQMGQEVILRCVPISNHLYFYWYRQILGQKVEFLVSFYNNEISEKSEIFDDQFSVERPDGSNFTLKIRSTKLEDSAMYFCASRRRSGQGGYEQYFGPGTRLTVT.

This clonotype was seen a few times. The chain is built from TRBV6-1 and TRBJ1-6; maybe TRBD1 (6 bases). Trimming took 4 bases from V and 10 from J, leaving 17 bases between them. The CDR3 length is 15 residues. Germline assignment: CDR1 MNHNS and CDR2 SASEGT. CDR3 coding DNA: TGTGCCAGCAGTGGCCACAGGGTCCGAGACTCACCCCTCCACTTT. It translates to CASSGHRVRDSPLHF.

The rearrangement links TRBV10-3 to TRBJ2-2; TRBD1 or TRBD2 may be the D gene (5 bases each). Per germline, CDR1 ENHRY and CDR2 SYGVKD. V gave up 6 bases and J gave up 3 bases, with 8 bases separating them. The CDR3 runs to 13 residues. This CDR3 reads CAIRQGDTGELFF. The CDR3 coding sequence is TGTGCCATCAGGCAGGGAGACACCGGGGAGCTGTTTTTT.

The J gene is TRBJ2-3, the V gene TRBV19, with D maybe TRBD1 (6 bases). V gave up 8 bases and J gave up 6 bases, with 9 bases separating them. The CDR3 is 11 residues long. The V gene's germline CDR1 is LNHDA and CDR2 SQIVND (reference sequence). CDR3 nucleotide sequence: TGTGCCAGTTGTACAGGGGATACGCAGTATTTT. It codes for CASCTGDTQYF.

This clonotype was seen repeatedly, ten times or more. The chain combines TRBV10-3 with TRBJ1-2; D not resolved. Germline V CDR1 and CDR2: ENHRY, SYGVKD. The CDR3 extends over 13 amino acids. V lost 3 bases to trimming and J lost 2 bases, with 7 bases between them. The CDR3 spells CAISDSGNYGYTF. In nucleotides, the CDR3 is TGTGCCATCAGTGATTCGGGGAACTATGGCTACACCTTC.

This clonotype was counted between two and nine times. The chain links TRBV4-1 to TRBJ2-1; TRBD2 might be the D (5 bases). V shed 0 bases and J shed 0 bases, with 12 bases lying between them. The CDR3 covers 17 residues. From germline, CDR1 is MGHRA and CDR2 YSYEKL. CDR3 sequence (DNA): TGCGCCAGCAGCCAAGATTGGGGAGATAGCTCCTACAATGAGCAGTTCTTC. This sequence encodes CASSQDWGDSSYNEQFF.